Each of the 29 T cell receptor beta chains below was sequenced from the same sample in a study of blood T cell repertoires in COVID-19. TCRdb's copy holds only in-frame clones and misses some; the assay was immunoSEQ multiplex PCR. The table records 40,000 to 55,000 clones, more than 80% of them present only once. Sequencing was done on a sample of peripheral blood. The source of these receptors is a man aged 65-85 years with active COVID-19.

By share, this clone ranks as medium-sized (0.01 to 0.1%). The chain combines TRBV2 with TRBJ1-3; possibly TRBD1 for D (5 bases). Trimming removed 2 bases at V and 1 base at J, with 12 bases between. The CDR3 covers 16 residues. In germline, CDR1 is SNHLY, CDR2 FYNNEI. The CDR3 bases are TGTGCCAGCAGTGAATTCCAGCCAGGGTCTGGAAACACCATATATTTT. Encoded protein: CASSEFQPGSGNTIYF.

The chain couples TRBV2 to TRBJ2-5; 9 positions agree with TRBD1. Germline V gene sequence: CDR1 SNHLY, CDR2 FYNNEI. Germline trimming cut 6 bases from V and 7 bases from J; bases unmatched to any gene: 9. CDR3 length: 14 residues. The CDR3 sequence: CASRLQGARGTQYF. In nucleotides, the CDR3 is TGTGCCAGCAGATTACAGGGGGCGCGGGGGACCCAGTACTTC.

The rearrangement joins TRBV25-1 to TRBJ1-4; 9 nucleotides match TRBD1. CDR3 length: 13 residues. Germline loops: CDR1 MGHDK, CDR2 SYGVNS. J gave up 8 bases and V 6 bases, and 4 bases lay outside the gene matches. The CDR3 sequence is CASRTGGGEKLFF. The CDR3, as DNA: TGTGCCAGCAGGACAGGGGGAGGGGAAAAACTGTTTTTT.

The rearrangement links TRBV6-5 to TRBJ1-3; D call uncertain. The CDR3 extends over 15 amino acids. Looked up from germline, CDR1 is MNHEY and CDR2 is SVGAGI. V was cut by 0 bases and J by 3 bases, with 9 bases left in between. CDR3 loop: CASSYSKPGGNTIYF. CDR3 sequence (DNA): TGTGCCAGCAGTTACTCGAAGCCTGGTGGAAACACCATATATTTT.

This chain uses TRBV6-5 with TRBJ1-5; 7 nucleotides match TRBD1. The CDR3 spans 15 residues. V was clipped by 4 bases and J by 4 bases; unmatched bases: 7. CDR1 is MNHEY, CDR2 SVGAGI, per germline. CDR3 sequence reads: CASSSEGAINQPQHF. DNA of the CDR3: TGTGCCAGCAGTTCCGAGGGGGCTATTAATCAGCCCCAGCATTTT.

The table lists this clone with a count of one. This chain links TRBV4-1 with TRBJ2-1; 11 bases line up with TRBD2. V lost 1 base, J lost 0 bases, and 2 bases stayed unmatched. The CDR3 length is 17 residues. Germline V lookup: CDR1 MGHRA, CDR2 YSYEKL. The CDR3 reads CASSQGGLAVSYNEQFF. The CDR3 DNA is TGCGCCAGCAGCCAAGGGGGACTAGCGGTCTCCTACAATGAGCAGTTCTTC.

This chain connects TRBV7-9 to TRBJ2-7; the match to TRBD1 covers 10 bases. The J segment lost 3 bases and the V segment lost 5 bases, leaving 4 bases of the junction unmatched. This CDR3 comprises 14 residues. Germline V gene lookup returns CDR1 SEHNR and CDR2 FQNEAQ (reference sequence). CDR3 protein: CASSAGQGYYEQYF. CDR3 sequence (DNA): TGTGCCAGCAGCGCGGGACAGGGGTACTACGAGCAGTACTTC. The whole variable domain, filled in from reference TRBV7-9 and TRBJ2-7, reads DTGVSQNPRHKITKRGQNVTFRCDPISEHNRLYWYRQTLGQGPEFLTYFQNEAQLEKSRLLSDRFSAERPKGSFSTLEIQRTEQGDSAMYLCASSAGQGYYEQYFGPGTRLTVT.

The CDR3 loop reads CASSLAGGREETQYF. The CDR3 nucleotides are TGCGCCAGCAGCTTGGCCGGGGGGAGGGAAGAGACCCAGTACTTC. V is TRBV5-1 and J is TRBJ2-5; TRBD2 matches at 7 bases. The CDR3 runs to 15 residues. Trimming took 0 bases from V and 3 from J; bases not matched to a gene: 5. In germline, CDR1 is SGHRS, CDR2 YFSETQ. Based on the CDR3 plus reference TRBV5-1 and TRBJ2-5, the full variable domain is KAGVTQTPRYLIKTRGQQVTLSCSPISGHRSVSWYQQTPGQGLQFLFEYFSETQRNKGNFPGRFSGRQFSNSRSEMNVSTLELGDSALYLCASSLAGGREETQYFGPGTRLLVL.

The genes are TRBV2 and TRBJ2-4; a weak D match, TRBD1 (6 bases). There are 15 residues in the CDR3. CDR1 SNHLY and CDR2 FYNNEI come from the germline V gene. Trimming cost V 6 bases and J 7 bases, with 19 bases left between them. CDR3 sequence (DNA): TGTGCCAGCAGCGACAGTATAAACAGGGCTAACATTCAGTACTTC. It specifies CASSDSINRANIQYF.

This rearrangement joins TRBV7-9 to TRBJ1-5, with TRBD1 as a possible D gene (6 bases). The CDR3 covers 15 residues. Looked up from germline, CDR1 is SEHNR and CDR2 is FQNEAQ (reference sequence). Trimming stripped 5 bases from V and 1 base from J, with 12 bases between. The DNA of the CDR3 is TGTGCCAGCAGCGAGGGGGAACGGAGCAATCAGCCCCAGCATTTT. Translated: CASSEGERSNQPQHF.

V and J are TRBV6-6 and TRBJ2-1; 9 bases line up with TRBD2. V lost 11 bases to trimming and J lost 6 bases; unmatched junction nucleotides: 8. The CDR3 has 13 amino acids. Germline-derived CDR1 and CDR2 are MNHNY and SVGAGI (reference sequence). CDR3 sequence reads: CASEGLAGNEQFF. The CDR3 DNA follows: TGTGCCTCCGAGGGACTAGCAGGCAATGAGCAGTTCTTC.

The chain combines TRBV1 with TRBJ2-1; the D call of TRBD1 is as the table states it, not checked on the DNA. TRBV1 is recorded as a pseudogene. This CDR3 contains 14 residues. The CDR3 coding sequence is TGCACCAGCAGCCAAGATCTCAACAGCAATGAGCAGTTCTTC. It yields the protein CTSSQDLNSNEQFF.

The chain joins TRBV14 to TRBJ2-3, with 11 bases matching TRBD1. The junction had 7 bases not matched to a gene; V was cut back by 1 base and J by 4 bases. Germline-derived CDR1 and CDR2 are SGHDN and FVKESK. The CDR3 length is 17 residues. DNA for the CDR3: TGTGCCAGCAGCCAAGTCTGGGGACAGGGGGAATCAGATACGCAGTATTTT. As protein: CASSQVWGQGESDTQYF.

This clone was found once. The chain is built from TRBV19 and TRBJ1-5; 10 positions match TRBD1. The ends lost 6 bases at V and 0 bases at J; junction bases unmatched: 5. The length of the CDR3 is 16 residues. The germline V gene has CDR1 LNHDA and CDR2 SQIVND (reference sequence). The CDR3 sequence: CASSGQGGYSNQPQHF. CDR3 nucleotide sequence: TGTGCCAGTAGCGGACAGGGGGGATATAGCAATCAGCCCCAGCATTTT.

This rearrangement joins TRBV25-1 to TRBJ2-5; TRBD1 aligns across 7 bases. Trimming took 0 bases from V and 5 from J; bases not matched to a gene: 0. The CDR3 consists of 13 residues. Germline V gene lookup returns CDR1 MGHDK and CDR2 SYGVNS. As DNA, the CDR3 is TGTGCCAGCAGTGAATACAGGGGGGAGACCCAGTACTTC. Its protein product is CASSEYRGETQYF.

V usage is TRBV7-2 and J usage is TRBJ1-6; D gene unclear. The V gene's germline CDR1 is SGHTA and CDR2 FQGNSA. The CDR3 has 12 residues. V lost 3 bases and J 7 bases, leaving 4 bases between the germline ends. CDR3 sequence: CASSFRNSPLHF. Written as DNA, the CDR3 is TGTGCCAGCAGCTTCCGGAATTCACCCCTCCACTTT.

The chain couples TRBV5-1 to TRBJ2-2, with D possibly matching TRBD1 (5 bases). V lost 0 bases to trimming and J lost 6 bases, with 6 bases between them. The CDR3 runs 13 residues. The V gene's germline CDR1 is SGHRS and CDR2 YFSETQ. The CDR3 loop reads CASSLEGSGELFF. In nucleotides, the CDR3 is TGCGCCAGCAGCTTGGAGGGGTCCGGGGAGCTGTTTTTT.

This clone was found once. The chain couples TRBV7-2 to TRBJ2-3; tentatively, D is TRBD1 (5 bases). Germline CDR1 reads SGHTA; CDR2 reads FQGNSA. V was shortened by 5 bases and J by 2 bases, with 11 bases between the two germline ends. The CDR3 loop spans 14 amino acids. This CDR3 reads CASSGALPTDTQYF. CDR3 in DNA: TGTGCCAGCAGCGGGGCCCTTCCCACAGATACGCAGTATTTT.

This chain connects TRBV30 to TRBJ2-7; D is uncertain. V lost 0 bases and J lost 2, with 8 bases in between. Looked up from germline, CDR1 is GTSNPN and CDR2 is SVGIG (reference sequence). The CDR3 extends over 13 amino acids. The CDR3 nucleotides read TGTGCCTGGAGTGTAGCCACAGCCTACGAGCAGTACTTC. It encodes CAWSVATAYEQYF.

The DNA for the CDR3 is TGTGCCAGCGCGAGGGGACTGTCTTTTTGGGCCCAGTACTTC. Its translation: CASARGLSFWAQYF. This chain uses TRBV6-5 with TRBJ2-5; D perhaps matches TRBD2 (6 bases). Trimming left V 8 bases short and J 9 bases short, with 22 bases between. Germline-derived CDR1 and CDR2 are MNHEY and SVGAGI. The CDR3 length is 14 residues.

V usage is TRBV10-3 and J usage is TRBJ1-5; perhaps TRBD1 as D (5 bases). V was shortened by 0 bases and J by 2 bases, with 8 bases between the two germline ends. CDR1 ENHRY and CDR2 SYGVKD come from the germline V gene. This CDR3 has 15 residues. Written as DNA, the CDR3 is TGTGCCATCAGTGAGTCGGGGCCCCGCAATCAGCCCCAGCATTTT. Translating it yields CAISESGPRNQPQHF.

This clone was counted a single time. The chain employs TRBV30 and TRBJ2-1; D is uncertain. The CDR3 is 12 residues long. CDR1 and CDR2 from the germline V gene are GTSNPN and SVGIG (reference sequence). V was clipped by 3 bases and J by 8 bases, with 11 bases between them. The CDR3: CAWSTSGDEQFF. As DNA, the CDR3 is TGTGCCTGGAGCACCTCGGGTGATGAGCAGTTCTTC.

This clone was picked up a small number of times. The rearrangement joins TRBV2 to TRBJ1-4; D not certain. The germline V gene encodes CDR1 SNHLY and CDR2 FYNNEI. The ends were cut back, 2 bases at V and 8 bases at J, with 12 bases in the middle. The CDR3 sequence is 14 residues long. The CDR3 DNA is TGTGCCAGCAGTGAATCGGGAATAGGGGAAAAACTGTTTTTT. The encoded protein is CASSESGIGEKLFF.

J is TRBJ1-2 and V is TRBV7-8, with TRBD1 identical over 8 bases. CDR3 length: 15 amino acids. CDR1 and CDR2 (germline): SGHVS, FQNEAQ. J was trimmed by 8 bases and V by 1 base; bases with no gene match: 9. This chain's CDR3 is CASSLGQGAPSGYTF. CDR3 nucleotides: TGTGCCAGCAGCTTAGGGCAGGGGGCCCCGAGCGGCTACACCTTC.

The chain is built from TRBV7-9 and TRBJ2-2; maybe TRBD2 (5 bases). Trimming shortened V by 5 bases and J by 1 base, and 8 bases separated the two germline ends. The CDR3 runs 14 residues. The germline V gene has CDR1 SEHNR and CDR2 FQNEAQ (reference sequence). The CDR3 coding sequence is TGTGCCAGCAGCAGAAGCGGGAACACCGGGGAGCTGTTTTTT. This codes for CASSRSGNTGELFF.

The chain links TRBV4-2 to TRBJ2-3; 8 bases agree with TRBD2. The germline V gene encodes CDR1 LGHNA and CDR2 YNFKEQ. The V gene end was trimmed by 0 bases and the J gene end by 6 bases; junction bases not matched to a gene: 11. This CDR3 has 17 amino acids. The CDR3 reads CASSQDRDGGAPDTQYF. In nucleotides, the CDR3 is TGTGCCAGCAGCCAAGATAGAGACGGGGGGGCCCCCGATACGCAGTATTTT.

The rearrangement uses TRBV6-5 and TRBJ1-6; 10 bases map to TRBD1. Germline V gene sequence: CDR1 MNHEY, CDR2 SVGAGI. The V and J ends lost 8 bases and 6 bases, in that order; junction bases with no gene match: 7. The CDR3 extends over 15 amino acids. This chain's CDR3 is CASASGTGVNSPLHF. The CDR3, as DNA: TGTGCCAGCGCTTCCGGGACAGGGGTTAATTCACCCCTCCACTTT.

The J gene is TRBJ2-5, the V gene TRBV9; D is perhaps TRBD2 (6 bases). Germline CDR1 and CDR2: SGDLS and YYNGEE. The CDR3 has 14 amino acids. The V end was cut by 0 bases, the J end by 6 bases, with 12 bases between. CDR3 protein: CASSVEASAQTQYF. For the CDR3, the DNA is TGTGCCAGCAGCGTAGAGGCTAGCGCCCAGACCCAGTACTTC.

This chain connects TRBV6-2 or TRBV6-3 to TRBJ2-2; D gene unclear. Trimming pared 5 bases from V and 2 bases from J, leaving 9 bases between. The CDR3 has 14 amino acids. Germline lookup yields CDR1 MNHEY and CDR2 SVGEGT. CDR3: CASSSGLNTGELFF. The DNA of the CDR3 is TGTGCCAGCAGTAGTGGGCTTAACACCGGGGAGCTGTTTTTT.